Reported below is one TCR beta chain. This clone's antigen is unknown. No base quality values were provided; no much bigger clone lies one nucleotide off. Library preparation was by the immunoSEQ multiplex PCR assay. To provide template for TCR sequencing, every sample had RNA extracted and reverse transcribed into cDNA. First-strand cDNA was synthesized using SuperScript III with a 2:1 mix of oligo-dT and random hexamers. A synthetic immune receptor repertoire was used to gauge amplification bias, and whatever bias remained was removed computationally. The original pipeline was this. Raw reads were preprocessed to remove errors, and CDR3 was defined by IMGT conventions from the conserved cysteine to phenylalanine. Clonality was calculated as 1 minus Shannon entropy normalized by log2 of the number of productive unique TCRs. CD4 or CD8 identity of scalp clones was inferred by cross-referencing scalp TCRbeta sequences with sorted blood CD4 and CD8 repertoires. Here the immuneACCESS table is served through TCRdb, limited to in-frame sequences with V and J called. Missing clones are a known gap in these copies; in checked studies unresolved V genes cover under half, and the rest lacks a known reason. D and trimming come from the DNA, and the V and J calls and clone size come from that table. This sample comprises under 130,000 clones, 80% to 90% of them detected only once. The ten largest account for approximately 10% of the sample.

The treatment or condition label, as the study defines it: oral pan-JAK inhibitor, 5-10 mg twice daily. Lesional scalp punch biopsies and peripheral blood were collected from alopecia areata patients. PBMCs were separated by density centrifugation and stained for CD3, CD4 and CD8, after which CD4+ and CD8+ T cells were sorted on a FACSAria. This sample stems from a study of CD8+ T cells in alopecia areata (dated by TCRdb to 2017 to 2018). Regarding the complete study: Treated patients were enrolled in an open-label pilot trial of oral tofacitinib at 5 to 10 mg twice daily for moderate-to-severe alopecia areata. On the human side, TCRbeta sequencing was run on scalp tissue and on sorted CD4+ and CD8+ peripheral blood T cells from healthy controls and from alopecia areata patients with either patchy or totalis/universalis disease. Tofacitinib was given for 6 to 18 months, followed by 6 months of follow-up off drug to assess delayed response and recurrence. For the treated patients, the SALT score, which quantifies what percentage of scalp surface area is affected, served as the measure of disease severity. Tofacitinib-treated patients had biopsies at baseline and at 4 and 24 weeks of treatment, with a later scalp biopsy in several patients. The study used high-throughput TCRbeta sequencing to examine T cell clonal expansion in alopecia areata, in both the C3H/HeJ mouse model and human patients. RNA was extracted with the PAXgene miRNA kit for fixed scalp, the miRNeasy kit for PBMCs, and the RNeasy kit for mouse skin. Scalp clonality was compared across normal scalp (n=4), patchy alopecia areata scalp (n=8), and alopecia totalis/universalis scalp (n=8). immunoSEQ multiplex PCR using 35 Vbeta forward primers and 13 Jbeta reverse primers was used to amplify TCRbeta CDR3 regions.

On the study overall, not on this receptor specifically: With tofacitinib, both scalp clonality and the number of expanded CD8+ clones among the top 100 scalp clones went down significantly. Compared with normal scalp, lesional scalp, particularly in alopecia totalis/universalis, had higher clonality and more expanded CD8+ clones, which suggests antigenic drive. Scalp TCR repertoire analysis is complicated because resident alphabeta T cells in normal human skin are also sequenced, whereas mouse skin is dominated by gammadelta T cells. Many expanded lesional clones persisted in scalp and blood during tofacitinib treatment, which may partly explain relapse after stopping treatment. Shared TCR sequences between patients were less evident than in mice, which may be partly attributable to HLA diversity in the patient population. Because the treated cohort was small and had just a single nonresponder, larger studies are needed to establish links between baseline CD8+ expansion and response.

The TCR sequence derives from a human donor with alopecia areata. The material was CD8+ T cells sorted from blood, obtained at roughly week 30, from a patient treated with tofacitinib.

DNA sequence: TGCGCCAGCAGCCACGGGAGACGATCGAACACCGGGGAGCTGTTTTTT. It is translated as CASSHGRRSNTGELFF. Here the chain combines TRBV4-1 and TRBJ2-2, with a tentative D gene TRBD2 over 6 matching bases. The CDR1 and CDR2 encoded by the germline V gene are MGHRA and YSYEKL. Between the V and J ends, shortened by 3 bases and 0 bases respectively, the junction contains 11 bases. From the cysteine through the phenylalanine, the CDR3 covers 16 amino acids. The CDR3 DNA has 48 bases and is translated from base 1.